The 10 T cell receptor beta chains below come from one sample, sequenced in a study of OX40 agonist ivuxolimab in advanced cancers. Method: immunoSEQ multiplex PCR; TCRdb's copy keeps in-frame clones and lacks some. The sample consists of roughly 80,000 clones, approximately 87% of them appearing once. The starting material was CD4+ or CD8+ T cells sorted from blood, obtained in a trial of the OX40 agonist ivuxolimab. Receptor source: an adult with an advanced solid tumor such as melanoma, head and neck, liver or kidney cancer.

V gene TRBV11-3 combines with J gene TRBJ1-1; tentative D call: TRBD1 (5 bases). Germline CDR1 and CDR2: SGHNT and YENEEA. Trimming stripped 8 bases from V and 1 base from J, with 5 bases between. CDR3 size: 11 residues. In DNA form, the CDR3 reads TGTGCCAGCGGGGGGAACACTGAAGCTTTCTTT. It codes for CASGGNTEAFF. Complete variable domain (other parts from reference TRBV11-3 and TRBJ1-1): EAGVVQSPRYKIIEKKQPVAFWCNPISGHNTLYWYLQNLGQGPELLIRYENEEAVDDSQLPKDRFSAERLKGVDSTLKIQPAELGDSAVYLCASGGNTEAFFGQGTRLTVV.

The chain uses TRBV5-6 and TRBJ1-4; D uncertain. This CDR3 has 15 residues. Trimming stripped 1 base from V and 4 bases from J, with 11 bases between. CDR1 and CDR2 (germline): SGHDT, YYEEEE. Written as DNA, the CDR3 is TGTGCCAGCAGCTTGTTCCCCATGCGTAATGAAAAACTGTTTTTT. Its protein is CASSLFPMRNEKLFF.

The J gene is TRBJ2-7, the V gene TRBV23-1, with D perhaps TRBD1 or TRBD2 (5 bases each). TRBV23-1 is designated an ORF whose function remains uncertain. The length of the CDR3 is 16 residues. The V gene lost 6 bases and the J gene lost 1 base, with 19 bases spanning the gap. The chain's CDR3 is CASSHQWDVGSYEQYF. In DNA form, the CDR3 reads TGCGCCAGCAGCCACCAGTGGGACGTGGGTTCCTACGAGCAGTACTTC.

The genes are TRBV4-3 and TRBJ1-5, with D uncertain. From germline, CDR1 is LGHNA and CDR2 YSLEER. The CDR3 length is 18 residues. Trimming shortened V by 0 bases and J by 0 bases, and 15 bases separated the two germline ends. This CDR3 reads CASSQDMAGVYSNQPQHF. CDR3 coding DNA: TGCGCCAGCAGCCAAGATATGGCAGGAGTTTATAGCAATCAGCCCCAGCATTTT.

The chain combines TRBV28 with TRBJ2-7; D not certain. Trimming left V 9 bases short and J 2 bases short, with 8 bases between. Germline V gene sequence: CDR1 MDHEN, CDR2 SYDVKM. The CDR3 has 11 amino acids. CDR3 amino acids: CASGLTYEQYF. The CDR3 DNA reads as TGTGCCAGTGGCCTAACCTACGAGCAGTACTTC. Full variable domain (rest looked up from reference TRBV28 and TRBJ2-7): DVKVTQSSRYLVKRTGEKVFLECVQDMDHENMFWYRQDPGLGLRLIYFSYDVKMKEKGDIPEGYSVSREKKERFSLILESASTNQTSMYLCASGLTYEQYFGPGTRLTVT.

This chain uses TRBV11-2 with TRBJ1-1; D gene unclear. The CDR3 runs 14 residues. V lost 5 bases, J lost 0 bases, and 10 bases lay in between. Germline-derived CDR1 and CDR2 are SGHAT and FQNNGV. The CDR3 coding sequence is TGTGCCAGCAGCGTTCCCTTCTTGAACACTGAAGCTTTCTTT. Its protein is CASSVPFLNTEAFF.

V usage is TRBV4-2 and J usage is TRBJ1-2, with TRBD1 identical over 9 bases. The CDR3 sequence is 15 residues long. The V gene end was trimmed by 5 bases and the J gene end by 2 bases; junction bases not matched to a gene: 6. Germline CDR1 LGHNA, CDR2 YNFKEQ. The CDR3 is CASSLRGQGNYGYTF. CDR3 nucleotide sequence: TGTGCCAGCAGCTTGAGGGGACAGGGAAACTATGGCTACACCTTC.

CDR3 nucleotide sequence: TGCGCCAGCAGCCAAGGACAGGGGAATTACAATGAGCAGTTCTTC. It encodes CASSQGQGNYNEQFF. The V call is TRBV4-3, the J call TRBJ2-1; 8 nucleotides line up with TRBD1. Germline CDR1 reads LGHNA; CDR2 reads YSLEER. The CDR3 loop spans 15 amino acids. The trim removed 1 base at V and 4 bases at J, leaving 3 bases unmatched.

J is TRBJ1-6 and V is TRBV14; weak D call: TRBD1 (6 bases). The ends were cut back, 4 bases at V and 0 bases at J, with 16 bases in the middle. Per the germline V gene, CDR1 is SGHDN and CDR2 is FVKESK. This CDR3 spans 18 amino acids. The CDR3 sequence: CASSRRTGASSYNSPLHF. The DNA of the CDR3 is TGTGCCAGCAGCCGAAGAACGGGGGCTAGCTCCTATAATTCACCCCTCCACTTT.

The gene calls are TRBV7-3 and TRBJ2-1; tentative D call: TRBD1 (6 bases). The germline CDR1 and CDR2 sequences are SGHTA and FQGTGA. The length of the CDR3 is 15 residues. V lost 5 bases and J lost 0, with 11 bases in between. Here the CDR3 reads CASSQGHSSYNEQFF. The CDR3 DNA sequence: TGTGCCAGCAGCCAGGGGCACAGCTCCTACAATGAGCAGTTCTTC.